Sequencing of this T cell receptor beta chain was carried out in a study of CD8+ T cells in alopecia areata. Points from the study as a whole: Tofacitinib significantly brought down scalp clonality and expanded CD8+ clones among top 100.

The treatment denotes: oral pan-JAK inhibitor, 5-10 mg twice daily. The investigators collected lesional scalp punch biopsies and peripheral blood from alopecia areata patients. cDNA reverse transcribed from extracted RNA served as the sequencing template. The repertoire was sequenced with immunoSEQ multiplex PCR; TCRdb's copy has only in-frame clones and lacks some. The sample contains about 140,000 clones, roughly 52% of which appear only once. Trimming shortened V by 4 bases and J by 1 base, and 14 bases separated the two germline ends. Germline CDR1 SGHRS, CDR2 YFSETQ. The CDR3 is 16 residues long. Worth noting for this clone: Its antigen is currently unknown.

V and J are TRBV5-1 and TRBJ2-2; D could derive from TRBD1 or TRBD2 (5 bases each). Sequenced material: CD8+ T cells sorted from blood, taken at week 4, from a patient treated with tofacitinib. The receptor was derived from a human donor with alopecia areata. The CDR3 DNA reads as TGCGCCAGCAGCGGTCGGGGCCTTCAGAACACCGGGGAGCTGTTTTTT. Amino acids: CASSGRGLQNTGELFF.